This TCR beta chain was profiled in a study of T-cell memory formation after mild COVID-19. Notes on the study in general: Among contracting clones, CD4+ were mainly CM/EM and CD8+ enriched in EMRA.

CDR1 and CDR2 (germline): SGHVS, FNYEAQ. V was clipped by 5 bases and J by 6 bases; unmatched bases: 7. The CDR3 sequence is 14 residues long. TCRdb recomputed calls from the 5' RACE reads with MiXCR, one row per CDR3 protein. The sample has 350,000 to 450,000 distinct CDR3 sequences, roughly 20% seen once; the top ten hold 7.5% to 10%. This clonotype occurred a few times. Its antigen is unidentified. Sequencing used PBMCs or a T cell subset sorted from them (not recorded which). The V gene is TRBV7-6, the J gene TRBJ2-7; 10 bases are a match to TRBD2. This receptor was obtained from an adult woman who had mild COVID-19 (a few samples of this study predate the infection). Cell type and time point are not known. As DNA, the CDR3 is TGTGCCAGCAGCGATCTAGCGGGAGTCCCCGAGCAGTACTTC. This codes for CASSDLAGVPEQYF.